The T cell receptor beta chain under discussion was sequenced for a study of cytomegalovirus exposure and HLA in healthy donors. Regarding the study as a whole: Rarity held for most TCR sequences, but there were some public TCRs that occurred in many donors. Of the V segments, some could not be distinguished, including TRBV6-2 and TRBV6-3, and were excluded.

Donors likely had unrecorded immune exposures despite being nominally healthy when sampled. Germline V gene lookup returns CDR1 SGHDN and CDR2 FVKESK. The CDR3 spans 17 residues. The V gene end was trimmed by 4 bases and the J gene end by 1 base; junction bases not matched to a gene: 10. PCR involved 60 Vbeta and 13 Jbeta primers. Generated by immunoSEQ multiplex PCR, the TCRdb table keeps only in-frame clones and is missing some. The sample holds 140,000 or so clones, more than 75% seen once. In its sample, this clone was seen once. No antigen is known for it. This TCR came from a woman between 18 and 30 years old in good health and CMV-seropositive. The chain carries TRBV14 and TRBJ2-3; 8 bases are shared with TRBD2. Sequencing was done on a sample of PBMCs. CDR3 sequence reads: CASSLLGAGGGTDTQYF. The CDR3 nucleotides read TGTGCCAGCAGCCTACTCGGGGCCGGGGGGGGCACAGATACGCAGTATTTT.